The sequence of this T cell receptor (beta chain) was determined in a study of CD8 T cells in ankylosing spondylitis. TCRdb re-called the 5' RACE reads with MiXCR, one entry per CDR3 protein. The sample shows 300,000 to 400,000 distinct CDR3 sequences, around 10% of them seen only once. The V end was cut by 6 bases, the J end by 4 bases, with 10 bases between. Germline V gives CDR1 SGHRS, CDR2 YFSETQ. The CDR3 totals 13 residues. This clonotype was detected many times. The sequencing input was blood, either unsorted or a sorted T cell fraction (not recorded which). The chain carries TRBV5-1 and TRBJ2-2; D not certain. This sequence was found in a female donor with ankylosing spondylitis or in good health (not recorded which). This CDR3 is CASTPLGTGELFF. The CDR3 DNA reads as TGCGCCAGCACTCCCCTGGGCACCGGGGAGCTGTTTTTT.